A selection of T cell receptor beta chains follows, all from one sample in a study of T cell responses to AZD1222 COVID-19 vaccine. Some clones are missing from TCRdb's copy, which holds only in-frame ones; the method was immunoSEQ multiplex PCR. The data contain some 190,000 clones, about nine tenths of them seen just once; the ten biggest clones take up roughly 2%. Sequences were derived from peripheral blood, sampled 28 days after the second AZD1222 dose. These receptors were obtained from an adult who received the AZD1222 COVID-19 vaccine. CDR3s include the opening cysteine and the closing phenylalanine or tryptophan. Each record gives: D gene, clone size, V gene, J gene, CDR3 protein, CDR3 DNA. The D gene is left open where the match is weak. Clone size is given for some rows only: seen once, a few or many times, or a class if the clone is expanded.

-	-	TRBV5-1	TRBJ2-2	CASSSADPNTGELFF	TGCGCCAGCAGCTCCGCCGATCCAAACACCGGGGAGCTGTTTTTT
-	-	TRBV5-4	TRBJ1-1	CASSAPKGGNTEAFF	TGTGCCAGCAGCGCACCTAAAGGAGGGAACACTGAAGCTTTCTTT
-	-	TRBV6-5	TRBJ2-1	CASSSETRGEQFF	TGTGCCAGCAGTTCCGAGACTAGAGGCGAGCAGTTCTTC
TRBD1	-	TRBV11-2	TRBJ2-6	CASSPYRDRIAGANVLTF	TGTGCCAGCAGCCCCTACCGGGACAGGATCGCCGGGGCCAACGTCCTGACTTTC
-	few	TRBV5-4	TRBJ2-2	CASSFAGVNTGELFF	TGTGCCAGCAGCTTTGCAGGGGTGAACACCGGGGAGCTGTTTTTT
-	few	TRBV18	TRBJ1-3	CASSPSRTGAGNTIYF	TGTGCCAGCTCACCTTCCAGAACAGGCGCTGGAAACACCATATATTTT
-	-	TRBV4-2	TRBJ1-1	CASSQEGQGRGAFF	TGTGCCAGCAGCCAAGAAGGGCAGGGGAGGGGAGCTTTCTTT
TRBD2	-	TRBV19	TRBJ2-1	CASSIVRTSGTNEQFF	TGTGCCAGTAGTATAGTTCGGACTAGCGGGACTAATGAGCAGTTCTTC
-	-	TRBV3-1/TRBV3-2	TRBJ2-7	CASSQVLNSYEQYF	TGTGCCAGCAGCCAAGTATTAAACTCCTACGAGCAGTACTTC
-	-	TRBV11-2	TRBJ1-3	CASSLVRAGGNTIYF	TGTGCCAGCAGCTTAGTGCGAGCGGGTGGAAACACCATATATTTT
-	-	TRBV5-6	TRBJ1-5	CASSLGQGNNQPQHF	TGTGCCAGCAGCTTGGGGCAGGGGAACAATCAGCCCCAGCATTTT
-	-	TRBV11-2	TRBJ1-2	CASSLDTDPNYGYTF	TGTGCCAGCAGCTTAGATACGGACCCAAACTATGGCTACACCTTC
-	-	TRBV6-1	TRBJ2-3	CASSEVGVSSDTQYF	TGTGCCAGCAGTGAAGTCGGGGTTAGTTCAGATACGCAGTATTTT
-	once	TRBV6-5	TRBJ2-3	CASSYSIAGDTQYF	TGTGCCAGCAGTTACTCGATAGCTGGGGATACGCAGTATTTT
-	-	TRBV6-6	TRBJ2-7	CASSYSKQFYEQYF	TGTGCCAGCAGTTACTCGAAACAGTTTTACGAGCAGTACTTC
-	-	TRBV6-1	TRBJ1-2	CASSEAERPVAGYTF	TGTGCCAGCAGTGAAGCTGAAAGACCCGTGGCTGGCTACACCTTC
-	-	TRBV6-5	TRBJ2-5	CASTSTAQETQYF	TGTGCCAGCACCTCGACAGCCCAAGAGACCCAGTACTTC
-	-	TRBV5-4	TRBJ1-2	CASSFNRDNYGYTF	TGTGCCAGCAGCTTCAACAGGGATAACTATGGCTACACCTTC
-	-	TRBV5-6	TRBJ1-6	CASSLNRNSPLHF	TGTGCCAGCAGCTTGAACAGAAATTCACCCCTCCACTTT
-	-	TRBV4-2	TRBJ2-7	CASSQGGLGPYEQYF	TGTGCCAGCAGCCAAGGAGGACTGGGCCCCTACGAGCAGTACTTC
-	-	TRBV19	TRBJ2-7	CASSVTSTGTKSYEQYF	TGTGCCAGTAGTGTTACCAGCACCGGGACCAAATCCTACGAGCAGTACTTC
-	-	TRBV18	TRBJ2-2	CASSPGLSNTGELFF	TGTGCCAGCTCACCAGGACTTTCGAACACCGGGGAGCTGTTTTTT
-	few	TRBV2	TRBJ1-3	CASSEAGRKNTIYF	TGTGCCAGCAGTGAGGCAGGGAGAAAAAACACCATATATTTT
-	-	TRBV6-5	TRBJ1-2	CASSYRMDAYYGYTF	TGTGCCAGCAGTTACCGAATGGACGCTTACTATGGCTACACCTTC
-	-	TRBV18	TRBJ1-1	CASSPEANAEAFF	TGTGCCAGCTCACCCGAGGCTAACGCTGAAGCTTTCTTT
TRBD2	-	TRBV5-6	TRBJ2-1	CASSLWSAGGPNEQFF	TGTGCCAGCAGCTTGTGGTCGGCGGGAGGGCCAAATGAGCAGTTCTTC
-	-	TRBV6-6	TRBJ1-4	CASSSTGRIEKLFF	TGTGCCAGCAGCTCCACGGGACGGATTGAAAAACTGTTTTTT
-	once	TRBV4-1	TRBJ1-2	CASSKGEALNYGYTF	TGCGCCAGCAGCAAGGGGGAGGCTCTTAACTATGGCTACACCTTC
-	-	TRBV4-1	TRBJ2-5	CASSQGGGPGETQYF	TGCGCCAGCAGCCAAGGTGGAGGGCCTGGGGAGACCCAGTACTTC
TRBD2	-	TRBV13	TRBJ2-4	CASSSLAGGLYWAKNIQYF	TGTGCCAGCAGCTCACTAGCGGGGGGGCTTTATTGGGCCAAAAACATTCAGTACTTC
-	-	TRBV5-6	TRBJ1-3	CASSWPPGVSGNTIYF	TGTGCCAGCAGCTGGCCCCCCGGAGTGTCTGGAAACACCATATATTTT
-	-	TRBV6-5	TRBJ2-5	CASRGRGGVETQYF	TGTGCCAGCAGGGGGAGGGGGGGCGTGGAGACCCAGTACTTC
-	-	TRBV14	TRBJ2-7	CASSSLRGYEQYF	TGTGCCAGCAGCTCTTTAAGGGGGTACGAGCAGTACTTC
-	-	TRBV4-1	TRBJ2-2	CASSQGRELFF	TGCGCCAGCAGCCAAGGGCGGGAGCTGTTTTTT
-	-	TRBV14	TRBJ1-1	CASSPQGGGEAFF	TGTGCCAGCAGCCCCCAGGGAGGAGGTGAAGCTTTCTTT
-	-	TRBV4-2	TRBJ1-3	CASSQAYGNTIYF	TGTGCCAGCAGCCAAGCATACGGAAACACCATATATTTT
TRBD1	-	TRBV3-1/TRBV3-2	TRBJ1-2	CASSQEQGNGYTF	TGTGCCAGCAGCCAAGAACAGGGGAATGGCTACACCTTC
TRBD1	-	TRBV11-3	TRBJ2-7	CASSEDRGEQYF	TGTGCCAGCAGCGAGGACAGGGGTGAGCAGTACTTC
TRBD2	-	TRBV3-1/TRBV3-2	TRBJ2-3	CASKSLAGGSSTDTQYF	TGTGCCAGCAAGTCTTTAGCGGGAGGCTCCAGCACAGATACGCAGTATTTT
-	-	TRBV10-3	TRBJ2-3	CAISEGVGATDTQYF	TGTGCCATCAGTGAGGGGGTAGGGGCTACAGATACGCAGTATTTT
-	-	TRBV10-3	TRBJ1-5	CAIHTEKNNQPQHF	TGTGCCATCCACACCGAAAAGAACAATCAGCCCCAGCATTTT
TRBD2	few	TRBV7-2	TRBJ2-1	CASSLRRPAGSHEQFF	TGTGCCAGCAGCTTAAGGCGTCCAGCGGGGTCTCATGAGCAGTTCTTC
-	-	TRBV5-4	TRBJ2-2	CAIPRLSPPGELFF	TGTGCCATCCCAAGACTATCCCCCCCCGGGGAGCTGTTTTTT
-	-	TRBV6-1	TRBJ1-4	CASSEGGGATNEKLFF	TGTGCCAGCAGTGAGGGCGGTGGGGCAACTAATGAAAAACTGTTTTTT
-	-	TRBV6-5	TRBJ1-3	CASRDRDAGNTIYF	TGTGCCAGCAGGGATCGGGACGCTGGAAACACCATATATTTT
TRBD1	few	TRBV18	TRBJ2-1	CASSPGTGGPSSYNEQFF	TGTGCCAGCTCCCCAGGGACAGGGGGTCCCAGCTCCTACAATGAGCAGTTCTTC
TRBD1	-	TRBV5-6	TRBJ1-2	CASSPEDRSYGYTF	TGTGCCAGCAGCCCCGAGGACAGGTCGTATGGCTACACCTTC
-	once	TRBV2	TRBJ2-7	CASEWFRGDYEQYF	TGTGCCAGCGAGTGGTTCAGGGGCGACTACGAGCAGTACTTC
TRBD1	-	TRBV30	TRBJ1-1	CAGTVNTEAFF	TGTGCCGGGACAGTGAACACTGAAGCTTTCTTT
-	-	TRBV6-6	TRBJ2-7	CASARGASYEQYF	TGTGCCAGCGCCAGGGGAGCCTCCTACGAGCAGTACTTC
-	-	TRBV12-3/TRBV12-4	TRBJ1-2	CASSPSGPYGYTF	TGTGCCAGCAGCCCCTCGGGTCCTTATGGCTACACCTTC
TRBD2	once	TRBV5-1	TRBJ2-7	CASSLGRFSGSDEQYF	TGCGCCAGCAGCTTGGGTAGGTTTAGCGGGTCGGACGAGCAGTACTTC
TRBD2	-	TRBV28	TRBJ2-2	CASSDSGRPPGELFF	TGTGCCAGCAGTGACAGCGGGAGGCCGCCCGGGGAGCTGTTTTTT